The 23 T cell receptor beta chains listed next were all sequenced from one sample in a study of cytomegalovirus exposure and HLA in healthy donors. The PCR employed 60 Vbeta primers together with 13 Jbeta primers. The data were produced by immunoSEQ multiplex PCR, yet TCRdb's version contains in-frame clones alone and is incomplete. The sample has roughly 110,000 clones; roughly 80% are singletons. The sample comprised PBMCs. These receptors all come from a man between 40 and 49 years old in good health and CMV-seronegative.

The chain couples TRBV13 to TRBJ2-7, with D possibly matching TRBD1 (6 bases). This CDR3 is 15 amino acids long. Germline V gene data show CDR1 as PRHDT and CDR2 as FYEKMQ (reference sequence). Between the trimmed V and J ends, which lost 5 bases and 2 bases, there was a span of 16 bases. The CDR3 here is CASSTRSGHPYEQYF. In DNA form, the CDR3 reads TGTGCCAGCAGCACCCGCTCGGGACACCCCTACGAGCAGTACTTC.

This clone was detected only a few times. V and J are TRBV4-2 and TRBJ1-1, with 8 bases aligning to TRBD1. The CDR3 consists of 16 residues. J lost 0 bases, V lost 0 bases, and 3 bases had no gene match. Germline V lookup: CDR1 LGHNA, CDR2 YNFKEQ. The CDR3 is CASSQDPDRVNTEAFF. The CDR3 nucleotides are TGTGCCAGCAGCCAAGATCCGGACAGGGTGAACACTGAAGCTTTCTTT.

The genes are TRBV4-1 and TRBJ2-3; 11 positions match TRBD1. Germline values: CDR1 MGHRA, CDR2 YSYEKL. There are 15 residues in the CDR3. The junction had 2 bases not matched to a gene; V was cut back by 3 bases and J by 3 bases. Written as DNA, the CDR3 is TGCGCCAGCAGCCACTGGGACAGGGGGACAGATACGCAGTATTTT. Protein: CASSHWDRGTDTQYF.

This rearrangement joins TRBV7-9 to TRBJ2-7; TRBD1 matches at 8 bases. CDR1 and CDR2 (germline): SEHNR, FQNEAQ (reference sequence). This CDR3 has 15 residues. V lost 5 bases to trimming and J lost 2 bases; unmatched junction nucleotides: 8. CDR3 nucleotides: TGTGCCAGCAGCCCCGGACAGGGTCTAGCCTACGAGCAGTACTTC. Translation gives CASSPGQGLAYEQYF. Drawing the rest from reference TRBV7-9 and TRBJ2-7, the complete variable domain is DTGVSQNPRHKITKRGQNVTFRCDPISEHNRLYWYRQTLGQGPEFLTYFQNEAQLEKSRLLSDRFSAERPKGSFSTLEIQRTEQGDSAMYLCASSPGQGLAYEQYFGPGTRLTVT.

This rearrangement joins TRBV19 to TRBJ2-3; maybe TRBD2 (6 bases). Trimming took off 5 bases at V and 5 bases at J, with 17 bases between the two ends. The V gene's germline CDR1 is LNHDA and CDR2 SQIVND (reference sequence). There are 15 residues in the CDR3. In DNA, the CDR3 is TGTGCCAGTAGTTACGGGGGTTTTGGAGGAGATACGCAGTATTTT. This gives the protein CASSYGGFGGDTQYF.

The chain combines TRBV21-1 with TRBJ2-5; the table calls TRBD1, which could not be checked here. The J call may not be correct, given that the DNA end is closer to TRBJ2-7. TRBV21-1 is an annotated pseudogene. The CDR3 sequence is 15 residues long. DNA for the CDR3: TGTGCCAGCAGCCGTAGACAGGGGGCGAGGTACGAGCAGTACTTC. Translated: CASSRRQGARYEQYF.

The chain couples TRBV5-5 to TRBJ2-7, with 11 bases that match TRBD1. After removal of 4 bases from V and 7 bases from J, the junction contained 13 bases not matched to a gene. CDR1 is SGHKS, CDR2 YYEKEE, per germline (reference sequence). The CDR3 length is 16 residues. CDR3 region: CASSQQLGQGGREQYF. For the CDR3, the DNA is TGTGCCAGCAGCCAACAACTGGGACAGGGGGGGAGAGAGCAGTACTTC.

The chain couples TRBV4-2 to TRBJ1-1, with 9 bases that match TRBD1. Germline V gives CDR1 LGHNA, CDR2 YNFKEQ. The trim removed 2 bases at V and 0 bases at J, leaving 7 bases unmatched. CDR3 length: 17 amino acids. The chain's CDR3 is CASSQLGTGMLNTEAFF. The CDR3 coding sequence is TGTGCCAGCAGCCAACTTGGGACAGGGATGCTGAACACTGAAGCTTTCTTT.

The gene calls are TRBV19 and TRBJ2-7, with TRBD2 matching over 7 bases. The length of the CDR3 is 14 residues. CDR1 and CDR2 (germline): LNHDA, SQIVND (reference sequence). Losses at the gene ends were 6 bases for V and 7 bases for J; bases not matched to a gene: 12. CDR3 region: CASRSRDYAREQYF. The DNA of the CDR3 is TGTGCCAGTAGGTCCCGGGACTACGCGCGAGAGCAGTACTTC.

DNA for the CDR3: TGTGCCAGCAGCTTGGTTCGGACAGGGGGGAATGAGCAGTTCTTC. Translation gives CASSLVRTGGNEQFF. The chain recombines TRBV5-6 with TRBJ2-1; 10 bases map to TRBD1. The CDR3 covers 15 residues. Trimming cost V 0 bases and J 7 bases; bases outside gene matches: 4. The V gene's germline CDR1 is SGHDT and CDR2 YYEEEE.

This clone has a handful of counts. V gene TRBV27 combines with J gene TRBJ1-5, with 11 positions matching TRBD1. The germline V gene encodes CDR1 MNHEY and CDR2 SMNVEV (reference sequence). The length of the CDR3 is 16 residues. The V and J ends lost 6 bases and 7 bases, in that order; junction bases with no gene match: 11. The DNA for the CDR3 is TGTGCCAGCAGCCCCTGGGACAGGGGGTCGGGGCAGCCCCAGCATTTT. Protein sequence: CASSPWDRGSGQPQHF.

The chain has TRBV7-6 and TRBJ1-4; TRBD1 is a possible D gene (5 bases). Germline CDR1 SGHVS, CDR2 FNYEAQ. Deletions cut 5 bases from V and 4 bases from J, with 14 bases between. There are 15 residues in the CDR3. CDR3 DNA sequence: TGTGCCAGCAGCCCCCTCGGGGGGGGTAATGAAAAACTGTTTTTT. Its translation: CASSPLGGGNEKLFF.

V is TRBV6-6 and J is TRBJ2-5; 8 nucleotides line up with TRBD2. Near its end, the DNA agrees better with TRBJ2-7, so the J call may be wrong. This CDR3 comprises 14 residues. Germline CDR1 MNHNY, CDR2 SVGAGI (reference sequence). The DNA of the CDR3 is TGTGCCAGTGAATCCGGCGGGGGGCGATACGAGCAGTACTTC. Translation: CASESGGGRYEQYF.

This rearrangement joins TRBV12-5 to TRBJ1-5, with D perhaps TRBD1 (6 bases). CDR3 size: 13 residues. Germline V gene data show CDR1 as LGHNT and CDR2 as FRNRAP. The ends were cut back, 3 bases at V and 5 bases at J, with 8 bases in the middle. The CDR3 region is CASGFNRDQPQHF. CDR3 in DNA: TGTGCTAGTGGTTTTAACAGGGATCAGCCCCAGCATTTT.

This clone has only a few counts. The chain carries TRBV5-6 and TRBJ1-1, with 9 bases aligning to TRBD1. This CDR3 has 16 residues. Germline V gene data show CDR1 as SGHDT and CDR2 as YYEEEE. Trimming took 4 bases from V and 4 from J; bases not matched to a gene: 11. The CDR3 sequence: CASSLSGQGVGTEAFF. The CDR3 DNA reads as TGTGCCAGCAGCCTTTCGGGACAGGGAGTGGGCACTGAAGCTTTCTTT.

CDR3 residues: CASSPLAGVETQYF. Here the CDR3 DNA reads TGTGCCAGCAGCCCTCTAGCGGGGGTAGAGACCCAGTACTTC. The genes are TRBV5-6 and TRBJ2-5, with 10 bases fitting TRBD2. CDR3 size: 14 residues. CDR1 is SGHDT, CDR2 YYEEEE, per germline. V was pared by 4 bases and J by 4 bases, with 4 bases of the junction left unmatched.

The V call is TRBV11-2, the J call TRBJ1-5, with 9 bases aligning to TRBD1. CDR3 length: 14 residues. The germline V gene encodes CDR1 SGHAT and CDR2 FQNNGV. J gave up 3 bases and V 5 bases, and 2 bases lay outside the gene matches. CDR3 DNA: TGTGCCAGCAGCCGGACAGGGGTCAATCAGCCCCAGCATTTT. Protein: CASSRTGVNQPQHF. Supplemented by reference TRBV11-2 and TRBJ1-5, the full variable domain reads EAGVAQSPRYKIIEKRQSVAFWCNPISGHATLYWYQQILGQGPKLLIQFQNNGVVDDSQLPKDRFSAERLKGVDSTLKIQPAKLEDSAVYLCASSRTGVNQPQHFGDGTRLSIL.

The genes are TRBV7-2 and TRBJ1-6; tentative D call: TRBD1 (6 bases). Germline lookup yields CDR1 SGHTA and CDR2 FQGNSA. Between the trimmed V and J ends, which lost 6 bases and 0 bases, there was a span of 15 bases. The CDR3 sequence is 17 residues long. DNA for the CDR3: TGTGCCAGCAGGAAACAGGGACCTAGCTCCTATAATTCACCCCTCCACTTT. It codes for CASRKQGPSSYNSPLHF.

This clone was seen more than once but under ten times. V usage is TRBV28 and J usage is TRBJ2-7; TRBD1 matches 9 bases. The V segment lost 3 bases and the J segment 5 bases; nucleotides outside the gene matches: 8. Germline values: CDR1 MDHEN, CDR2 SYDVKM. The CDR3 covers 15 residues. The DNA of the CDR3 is TGTGCCAGCAGTTTTATGGGACAGGGAAAGGACGAGCAGTACTTC. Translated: CASSFMGQGKDEQYF.

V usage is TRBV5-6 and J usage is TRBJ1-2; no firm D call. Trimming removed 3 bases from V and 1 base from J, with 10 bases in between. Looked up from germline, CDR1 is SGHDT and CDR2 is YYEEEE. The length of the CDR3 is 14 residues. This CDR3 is CASSWGGGNYGYTF. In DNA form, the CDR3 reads TGTGCCAGCAGCTGGGGAGGCGGTAACTATGGCTACACCTTC.

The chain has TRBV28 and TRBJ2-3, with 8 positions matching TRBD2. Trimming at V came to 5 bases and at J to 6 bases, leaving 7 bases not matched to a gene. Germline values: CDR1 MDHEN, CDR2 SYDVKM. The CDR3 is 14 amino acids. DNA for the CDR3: TGTGCCAGCAGTCAAGTGCGGGGGGTTGATACGCAGTATTTT. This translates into CASSQVRGVDTQYF.

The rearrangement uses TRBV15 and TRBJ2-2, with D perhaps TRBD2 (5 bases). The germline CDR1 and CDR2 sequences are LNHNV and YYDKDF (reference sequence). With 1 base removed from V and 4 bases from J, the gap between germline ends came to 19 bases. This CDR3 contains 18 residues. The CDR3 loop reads CATSRGELRARGTGELFF. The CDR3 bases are TGTGCCACCAGCAGAGGGGAACTACGGGCTCGGGGCACCGGGGAGCTGTTTTTT.

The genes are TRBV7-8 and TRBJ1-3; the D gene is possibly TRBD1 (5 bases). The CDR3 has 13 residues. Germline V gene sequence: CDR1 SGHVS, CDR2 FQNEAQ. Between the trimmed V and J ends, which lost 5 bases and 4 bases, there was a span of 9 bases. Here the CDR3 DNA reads TGTGCCAGCAGCCCAGGGCCAGGAAACACCATATATTTT. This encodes CASSPGPGNTIYF.